This T cell receptor (beta chain) was captured in a study of T cell responses to AZD1222 COVID-19 vaccine. The study's findings and limits: Regions left unmutated in variants are reportedly the target of nearly half of spike-specific TCRs.

Data came from immunoSEQ multiplex PCR; TCRdb stores just in-frame clones and leaves some out. This table holds about 140,000 clones, roughly 84% found once. V was shortened by 7 bases and J by 4 bases, with 13 bases between the two germline ends. The CDR3 sequence is 13 residues long. Germline V CDR1 and CDR2: MNHEY, SMNVEV (reference sequence). As concerns this clone: Its antigen remains unidentified.

The V gene is TRBV27, the J gene TRBJ1-2, with a tentative D call TRBD1 (5 bases). This TCR was recovered from an adult who received the AZD1222 COVID-19 vaccine. Sequenced material: peripheral blood, taken 28 days after the second AZD1222 dose. CDR3 in DNA: TGTGCCAGCACCACCTTGGGGGGCTATGGCTACACCTTC. It encodes CASTTLGGYGYTF.